Sequencing of this T cell receptor (beta chain) was carried out in a study of T cell responses to AZD1222 COVID-19 vaccine. Broader study findings: Samples come after the peak T cell response, not at day 14. Donor demographics were predominantly white British with a female majority; clonal diversity may be underestimated. The study found Spike-specific TCR breadth and depth rose after two AZD1222 doses.

The CDR3 totals 14 residues. The V and J ends lost 8 bases and 1 base respectively, with 14 bases between them. Germline CDR1 reads MDHEN; CDR2 reads SYDVKM. As concerns this clone: Its antigen remains unidentified.

Assay used: immunoSEQ multiplex PCR; TCRdb lists only in-frame clones, some missing. The profile shows over 130,000 clones, more than 85% of them singletons. Both about-4-week and about-12-week second-dose recipients were combined. This TCR was recovered from an adult who received the AZD1222 COVID-19 vaccine. Sequenced here: peripheral blood, sampled 28 days after the second AZD1222 dose. The chain couples TRBV28 to TRBJ1-2; D is unresolved. CDR3: CASSIRALNYGYTF. CDR3 coding DNA: TGTGCCAGCTCCATCCGGGCCCTTAACTATGGCTACACCTTC.